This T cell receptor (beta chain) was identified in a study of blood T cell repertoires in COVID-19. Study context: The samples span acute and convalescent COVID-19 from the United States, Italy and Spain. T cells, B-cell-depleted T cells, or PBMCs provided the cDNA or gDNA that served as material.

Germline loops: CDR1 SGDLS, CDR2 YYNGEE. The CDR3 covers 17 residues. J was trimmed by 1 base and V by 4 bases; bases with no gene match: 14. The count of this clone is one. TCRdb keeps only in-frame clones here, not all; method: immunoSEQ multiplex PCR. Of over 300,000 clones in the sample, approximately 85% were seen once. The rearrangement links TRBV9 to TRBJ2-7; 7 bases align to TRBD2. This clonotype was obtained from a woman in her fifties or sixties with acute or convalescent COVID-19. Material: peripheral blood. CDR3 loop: CASSPRFDSGRSYEQYF. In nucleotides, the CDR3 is TGTGCCAGCAGCCCCCGCTTCGATAGCGGGCGTTCCTACGAGCAGTACTTC. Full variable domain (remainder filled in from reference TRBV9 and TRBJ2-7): DSGVTQTPKHLITATGQRVTLRCSPRSGDLSVYWYQQSLDQGLQFLIQYYNGEERAKGNILERFSAQQFPDLHSELNLSSLELGDSALYFCASSPRFDSGRSYEQYFGPGTRLTVT.